This TCR beta chain was sequenced in a study of blood T cell repertoires in COVID-19. Turning to the study itself: The analysed material was cDNA or gDNA that came from T cells, B-cell-depleted T cells, or PBMCs.

The CDR3 is made up of 17 amino acids. V gave up 2 bases and J gave up 3 bases; unmatched junction bases: 4. Germline V gives CDR1 SGHRS, CDR2 YFSETQ. Original analysis: Nucleated cell counts were estimated from reference gene primer amplification. Profiled with immunoSEQ multiplex PCR; TCRdb holds only in-frame clones, not every one. That table is the source of V, J and clone size, and D and trimming were worked out from the DNA. The table includes some 700,000 clones, approximately 90% detected once. The sequence came from a young woman with acute or convalescent COVID-19. This chain links TRBV5-1 with TRBJ2-1; TRBD2 aligns across 14 bases. Sequenced material: peripheral blood. The CDR3 bases are TGCGCCAGCAGCTTTGGGACTAGCGGGGGAGGCTACAATGAGCAGTTCTTC. Protein sequence: CASSFGTSGGGYNEQFF. The full variable domain, rest sourced from reference TRBV5-1 and TRBJ2-1, is KAGVTQTPRYLIKTRGQQVTLSCSPISGHRSVSWYQQTPGQGLQFLFEYFSETQRNKGNFPGRFSGRQFSNSRSEMNVSTLELGDSALYLCASSFGTSGGGYNEQFFGPGTRLTVL.